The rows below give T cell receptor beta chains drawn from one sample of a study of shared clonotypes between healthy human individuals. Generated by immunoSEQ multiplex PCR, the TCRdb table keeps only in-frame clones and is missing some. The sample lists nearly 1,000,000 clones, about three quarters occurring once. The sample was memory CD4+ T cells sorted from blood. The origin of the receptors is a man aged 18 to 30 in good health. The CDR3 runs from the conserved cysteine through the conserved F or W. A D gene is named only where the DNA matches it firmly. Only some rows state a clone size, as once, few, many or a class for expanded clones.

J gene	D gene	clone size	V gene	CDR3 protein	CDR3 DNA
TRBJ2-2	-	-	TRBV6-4	CASRQQGYTGELFF	TGTGCCAGCAGACAACAGGGTTACACCGGGGAGCTGTTTTTT
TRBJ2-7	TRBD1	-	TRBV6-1	CASSDPDRGLYEQYF	TGTGCCAGCAGTGACCCCGACAGGGGGCTCTACGAGCAGTACTTC
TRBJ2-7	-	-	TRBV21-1	CAYRGDYSYEQYF	TGTGCCTACCGCGGGGACTATTCATACGAGCAGTACTTC
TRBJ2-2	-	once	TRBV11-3	CASSRISGTGELFF	TGTGCCAGCAGCCGAATAAGCGGCACCGGGGAGCTGTTTTTT
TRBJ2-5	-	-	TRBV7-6	CASGLAEETQYF	TGTGCCAGCGGCTTGGCGGAAGAGACCCAGTACTTC
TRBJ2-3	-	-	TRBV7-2	CASGGLLTDTQYF	TGTGCCAGCGGAGGGCTACTCACAGATACGCAGTATTTT
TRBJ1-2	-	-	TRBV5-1	CASSQGMDGYTF	TGCGCCAGCAGCCAGGGGATGGATGGCTACACCTTC
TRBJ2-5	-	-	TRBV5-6	CASSLVGRITEAGNF	TGTGCCAGCAGCCTCGTGGGGCGGATTACAGAAGCCGGTAACTTC
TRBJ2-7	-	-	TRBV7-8	CASSARGTGKGYEQYF	TGTGCCAGCAGCGCCAGAGGAACGGGAAAGGGCTACGAGCAGTACTTC
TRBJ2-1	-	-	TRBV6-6	CASSRTASSYNEQFF	TGTGCCAGCAGTAGGACAGCTAGCTCCTACAATGAGCAGTTCTTC
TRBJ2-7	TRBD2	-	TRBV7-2	CASSLSSAGGLGYEQYF	TGTGCCAGCAGCTTATCGTCCGCGGGAGGTCTGGGTTACGAGCAGTACTTC
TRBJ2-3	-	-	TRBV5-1	CASSLAVRRDSRSDTQYF	TGCGCCAGCAGCTTGGCGGTACGACGGGACTCGAGATCGGATACGCAGTATTTT
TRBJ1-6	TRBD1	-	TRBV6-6	CASSYGQAKSPLHF	TGTGCCAGCAGTTATGGACAGGCCAAATCACCCCTCCACTTT
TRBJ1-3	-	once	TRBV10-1	CASSASGTSGNTIYF	TGCGCCAGCAGTGCTTCGGGGACCTCTGGAAACACCATATATTTT
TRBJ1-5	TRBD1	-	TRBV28	CASSLSGTGGDQPQHF	TGTGCCAGCAGTTTATCCGGGACAGGGGGCGATCAGCCCCAGCATTTT
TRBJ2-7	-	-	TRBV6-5	CAGGDYEQYF	TGTGCGGGGGGCGACTACGAGCAGTACTTC
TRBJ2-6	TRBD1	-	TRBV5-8	CASNPRQGAGANVLTF	TGTGCCAGCAACCCAAGACAGGGGGCAGGGGCCAACGTCCTGACTTTC
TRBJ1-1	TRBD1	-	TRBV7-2	CASSPYASRDRGNTEAFF	TGTGCCAGCAGCCCTTACGCCTCCCGGGACAGGGGGAACACTGAAGCTTTCTTT
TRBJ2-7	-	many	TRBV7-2	CASSLAGGGISYEQYF	TGTGCCAGCAGCTTAGCTGGAGGGGGCATCTCCTACGAGCAGTACTTC
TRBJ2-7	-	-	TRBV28	CASSFPTGRASYEQYF	TGTGCCAGCAGCTTCCCCACAGGGAGGGCCTCCTACGAGCAGTACTTC
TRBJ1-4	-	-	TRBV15	CATSTGHNEKLFF	TGTGCCACCAGCACCGGACATAATGAAAAACTGTTTTTT
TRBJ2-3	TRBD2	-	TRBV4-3	CASSQASSMAGGTDTQYF	TGCGCCAGCAGCCAAGCTTCCTCCATGGCGGGAGGCACAGATACGCAGTATTTT
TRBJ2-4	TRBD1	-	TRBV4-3	CASSSWTGQNIQYF	TGCGCCAGCAGCTCTTGGACAGGCCAAAACATTCAGTACTTC
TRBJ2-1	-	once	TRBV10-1	CASRPLTGSYNEQFF	TGCGCCAGCAGGCCTCTGACAGGCTCCTACAATGAGCAGTTCTTC
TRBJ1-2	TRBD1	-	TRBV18	CASSLGTGGGYTF	TGTGCCAGCTCACTCGGGACAGGGGGCGGCTACACCTTC
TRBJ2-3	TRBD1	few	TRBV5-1	CASSSDRATDTQYF	TGCGCCAGCAGCTCTGACAGGGCCACAGATACGCAGTATTTT